This T cell receptor (beta chain) was sequenced during a study of T cells in Graves' hyperthyroidism and ophthalmopathy. Patients with uncontrolled infections, other autoimmune diseases, pregnancy or lactation were excluded. The CDR3 regions of TCR beta were amplified from RNA transcripts. The study used the HTBI primer set for a first-round RT-PCR of the TCR CDR3. TCRdb passed the multiplex PCR reads through MiXCR, listing each CDR3 protein once. The table lists about 350,000 distinct CDR3 sequences, approximately 13% of them singletons. This clonotype was detected only a few times. The germline gene is not matched at one end of the junction; a read error may be the cause. CDR1 and CDR2 from the germline V gene are DFQATT and SNEGSKA (reference sequence). CDR3 length: 15 residues.

The sample consisted of blood. The TCR sequence derives from a woman in her 30s with Graves' hyperthyroidism. The chain is built from TRBV20-1 and TRBJ2-1; 14 nucleotides align to TRBD2. In nucleotides, the CDR3 is TGCAGTGCTAAAAAGACTAGCGGGAGGGACAATGAGCAGGTCTTC. Residues: CSAKKTSGRDNEQVF.